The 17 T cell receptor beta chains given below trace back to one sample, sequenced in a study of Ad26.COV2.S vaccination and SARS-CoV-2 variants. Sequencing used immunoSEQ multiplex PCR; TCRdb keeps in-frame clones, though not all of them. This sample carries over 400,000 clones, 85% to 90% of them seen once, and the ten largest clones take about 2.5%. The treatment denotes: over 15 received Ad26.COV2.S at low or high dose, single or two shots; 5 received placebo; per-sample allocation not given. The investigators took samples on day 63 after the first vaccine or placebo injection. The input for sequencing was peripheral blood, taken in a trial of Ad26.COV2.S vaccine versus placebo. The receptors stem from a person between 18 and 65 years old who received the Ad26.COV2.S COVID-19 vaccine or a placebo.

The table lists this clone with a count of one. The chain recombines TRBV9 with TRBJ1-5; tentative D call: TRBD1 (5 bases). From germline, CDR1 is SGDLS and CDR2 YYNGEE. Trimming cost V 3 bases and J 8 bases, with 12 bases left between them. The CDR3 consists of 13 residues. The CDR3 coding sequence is TGTGCCAGCAGCGACGGATGGGGGGAGCCCCAGCATTTT. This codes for CASSDGWGEPQHF. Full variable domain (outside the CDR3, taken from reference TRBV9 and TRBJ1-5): DSGVTQTPKHLITATGQRVTLRCSPRSGDLSVYWYQQSLDQGLQFLIQYYNGEERAKGNILERFSAQQFPDLHSELNLSSLELGDSALYFCASSDGWGEPQHFGDGTRLSIL.

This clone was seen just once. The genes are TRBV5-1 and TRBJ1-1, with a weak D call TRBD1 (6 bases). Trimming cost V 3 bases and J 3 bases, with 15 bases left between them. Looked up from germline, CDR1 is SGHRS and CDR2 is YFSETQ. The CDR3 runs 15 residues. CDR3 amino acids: CASSSNRDGDTEAFF. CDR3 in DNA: TGCGCCAGCAGCTCGAACAGGGATGGCGACACTGAAGCTTTCTTT.

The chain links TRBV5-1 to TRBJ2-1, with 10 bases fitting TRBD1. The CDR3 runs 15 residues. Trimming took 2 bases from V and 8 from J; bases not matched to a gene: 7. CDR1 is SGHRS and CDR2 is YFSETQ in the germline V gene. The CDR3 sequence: CASSFRDRGRDEQFF. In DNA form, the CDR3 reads TGCGCCAGCAGCTTTCGGGACAGGGGTCGCGATGAGCAGTTCTTC.

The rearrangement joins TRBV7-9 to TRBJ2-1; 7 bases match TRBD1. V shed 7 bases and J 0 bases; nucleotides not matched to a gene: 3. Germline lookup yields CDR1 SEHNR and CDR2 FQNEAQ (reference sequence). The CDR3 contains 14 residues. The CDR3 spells CASNDRASYNEQFF. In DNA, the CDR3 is TGTGCCAGCAACGACAGGGCCTCCTACAATGAGCAGTTCTTC.

The CDR3 DNA reads as TGTGCCAGTGGGAACGGGTTGCGCCAGCCCCAGCATTTT. It specifies CASGNGLRQPQHF. V gene TRBV6-5 combines with J gene TRBJ1-5; D not certain. Trimming cost V 9 bases and J 7 bases, with 16 bases left between them. The CDR3 totals 13 residues. Germline CDR1 reads MNHEY; CDR2 reads SVGAGI.

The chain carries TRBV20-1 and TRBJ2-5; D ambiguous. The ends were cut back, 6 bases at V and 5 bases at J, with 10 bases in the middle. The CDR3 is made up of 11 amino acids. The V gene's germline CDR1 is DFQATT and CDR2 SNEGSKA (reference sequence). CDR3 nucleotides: TGCAGTGCCCGTAGGTGGGAGACCCAGTACTTC. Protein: CSARRWETQYF.

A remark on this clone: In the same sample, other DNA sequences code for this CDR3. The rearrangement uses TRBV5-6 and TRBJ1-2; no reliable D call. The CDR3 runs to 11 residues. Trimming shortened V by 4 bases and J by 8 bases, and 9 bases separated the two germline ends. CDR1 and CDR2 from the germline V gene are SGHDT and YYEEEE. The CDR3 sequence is CASSRGLGYTF. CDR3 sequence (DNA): TGTGCCAGCAGCCGTGGGTTAGGCTACACCTTC.

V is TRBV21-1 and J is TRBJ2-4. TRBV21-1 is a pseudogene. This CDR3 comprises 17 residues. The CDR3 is CASSRTPAQLAKNIQYF. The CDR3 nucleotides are TGTGCCAGCAGCAGGACCCCGGCTCAGCTAGCCAAAAACATTCAGTACTTC.

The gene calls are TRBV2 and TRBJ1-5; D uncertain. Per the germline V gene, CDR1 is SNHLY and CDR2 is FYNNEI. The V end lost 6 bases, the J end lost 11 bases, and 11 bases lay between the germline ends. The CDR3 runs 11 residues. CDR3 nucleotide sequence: TGTGCCAGCAGCGCCCGGATAGCCCAGCATTTT. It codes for CASSARIAQHF.

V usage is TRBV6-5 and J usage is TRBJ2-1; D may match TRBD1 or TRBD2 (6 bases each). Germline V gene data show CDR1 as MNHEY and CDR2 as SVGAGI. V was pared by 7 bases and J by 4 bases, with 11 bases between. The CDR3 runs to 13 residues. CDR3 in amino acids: CASKGGPYNEQFF. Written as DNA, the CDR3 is TGTGCCAGCAAGGGGGGACCTTACAATGAGCAGTTCTTC.

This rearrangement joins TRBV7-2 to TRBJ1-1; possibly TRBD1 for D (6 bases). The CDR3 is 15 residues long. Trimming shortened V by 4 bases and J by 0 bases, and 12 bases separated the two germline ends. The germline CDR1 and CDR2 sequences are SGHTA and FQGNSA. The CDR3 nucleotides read TGTGCCAGCAGCTCCCAGGGGATCATGAACACTGAAGCTTTCTTT. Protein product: CASSSQGIMNTEAFF.

The DNA for the CDR3 is TGCGCCAGCAGCTCGACAGGTCTGGACACCGGGGAGCTGTTTTTT. Translating it yields CASSSTGLDTGELFF. V usage is TRBV5-1 and J usage is TRBJ2-2; possible D gene TRBD1, 6 bases. Trimming cost V 3 bases and J 3 bases, with 12 bases left between them. The CDR3 is 15 residues long. The germline gives CDR1 SGHRS, CDR2 YFSETQ.

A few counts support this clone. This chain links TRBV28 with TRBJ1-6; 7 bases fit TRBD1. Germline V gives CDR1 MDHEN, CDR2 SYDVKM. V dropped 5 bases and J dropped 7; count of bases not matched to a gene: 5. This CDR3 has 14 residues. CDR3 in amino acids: CASSVWDSNSPLHF. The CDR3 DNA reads TGTGCCAGCAGTGTCTGGGACAGCAATTCACCCCTCCACTTT.

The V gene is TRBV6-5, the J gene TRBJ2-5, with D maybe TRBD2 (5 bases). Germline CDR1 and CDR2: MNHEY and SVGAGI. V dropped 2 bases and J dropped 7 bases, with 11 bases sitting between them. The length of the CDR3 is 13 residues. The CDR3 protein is CASSYATRGTQYF. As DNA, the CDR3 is TGTGCCAGCAGTTACGCGACACGGGGGACCCAGTACTTC.

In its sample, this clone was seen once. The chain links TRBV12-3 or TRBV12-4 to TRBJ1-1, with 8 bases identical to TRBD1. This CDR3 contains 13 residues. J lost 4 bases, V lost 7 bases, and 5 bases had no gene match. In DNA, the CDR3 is TGTGCCAGCATACAGGGGGGTAGCACTGAAGCTTTCTTT. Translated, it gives CASIQGGSTEAFF.

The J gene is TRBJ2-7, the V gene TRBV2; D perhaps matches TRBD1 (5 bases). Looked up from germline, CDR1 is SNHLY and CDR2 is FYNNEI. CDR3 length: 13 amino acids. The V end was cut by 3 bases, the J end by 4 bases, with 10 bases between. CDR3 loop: CASSDQGDYEQYF. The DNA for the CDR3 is TGTGCCAGCAGTGACCAGGGCGATTACGAGCAGTACTTC.

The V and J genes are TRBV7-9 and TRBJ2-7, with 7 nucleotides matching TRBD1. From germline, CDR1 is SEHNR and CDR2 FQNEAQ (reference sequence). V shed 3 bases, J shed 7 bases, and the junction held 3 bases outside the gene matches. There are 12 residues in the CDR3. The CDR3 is CASSFTGEEQYF. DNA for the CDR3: TGTGCCAGCAGCTTTACAGGGGAGGAGCAGTACTTC. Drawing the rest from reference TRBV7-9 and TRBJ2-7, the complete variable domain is DTGVSQNPRHKITKRGQNVTFRCDPISEHNRLYWYRQTLGQGPEFLTYFQNEAQLEKSRLLSDRFSAERPKGSFSTLEIQRTEQGDSAMYLCASSFTGEEQYFGPGTRLTVT.